The clone carrying this T cell receptor (beta chain) was counted between two and nine times. The target antigen is unknown. A NOSPECS grade of at least 4, a Clinical Activity Score of at least 3 and duration under 3 months were recorded in ophthalmopathy patients. Exclusions: uncontrolled infection, other autoimmune disease, pregnancy, lactation. The CDR3 length is 13 residues. With V trimmed by 4 bases and J by 7 bases, 7 bases remained unmatched. The germline CDR1 and CDR2 sequences are SGHRS and YFSETQ. This entry comes from a study of T cells in Graves' hyperthyroidism and ophthalmopathy. Study-wide points: In simple terms, a model built on 13 V-J features told ophthalmopathy apart from stable hyperthyroidism. The model identified upcoming ophthalmopathy a median approximately six months ahead of onset.

Regions amplified from RNA transcripts were the TCR beta CDR3 regions. TCR CDR3 underwent first-round RT-PCR with the HTBI primer set. TCRdb recomputed calls from the multiplex PCR reads with MiXCR, one row per CDR3 protein. Among about 460,000 distinct CDR3 sequences listed, approximately 23% were seen once. The specimen was blood. This chain links TRBV5-1 with TRBJ2-7, with 8 nucleotides matching TRBD1. This clonotype originated in a woman in her 70s with Graves' ophthalmopathy. CDR3 sequence reads: CASSDGQGHEQYF. The CDR3 region has the DNA TGCGCCAGCAGCGATGGACAGGGACATGAGCAGTACTTC.